Sequencing of this T cell receptor (beta chain) was carried out in a study of blood T cell repertoires in COVID-19. Turning to the study itself: Donors in the United States, Italy and Spain gave samples during acute or convalescent COVID-19.

Assay: immunoSEQ multiplex PCR; the TCRdb copy retains only in-frame clones and omits some. The sample carries 20,000 to 30,000 clones, 94% recorded once. The V gene end was trimmed by 6 bases and the J gene end by 0 bases; junction bases not matched to a gene: 8. The CDR3 loop spans 17 amino acids. Germline CDR1 and CDR2: MDHEN and SYDVKM. This TCR was recovered from a woman aged 45 to 65 with active COVID-19. Sequenced sample: peripheral blood. The chain uses TRBV28 and TRBJ2-6, with 7 bases matching TRBD1. In nucleotides, the CDR3 is TGTGCCAGCAGGCAGGGGGTTTCACTCTCTGGGGCCAACGTCCTGACTTTC. Translated, it gives CASRQGVSLSGANVLTF.